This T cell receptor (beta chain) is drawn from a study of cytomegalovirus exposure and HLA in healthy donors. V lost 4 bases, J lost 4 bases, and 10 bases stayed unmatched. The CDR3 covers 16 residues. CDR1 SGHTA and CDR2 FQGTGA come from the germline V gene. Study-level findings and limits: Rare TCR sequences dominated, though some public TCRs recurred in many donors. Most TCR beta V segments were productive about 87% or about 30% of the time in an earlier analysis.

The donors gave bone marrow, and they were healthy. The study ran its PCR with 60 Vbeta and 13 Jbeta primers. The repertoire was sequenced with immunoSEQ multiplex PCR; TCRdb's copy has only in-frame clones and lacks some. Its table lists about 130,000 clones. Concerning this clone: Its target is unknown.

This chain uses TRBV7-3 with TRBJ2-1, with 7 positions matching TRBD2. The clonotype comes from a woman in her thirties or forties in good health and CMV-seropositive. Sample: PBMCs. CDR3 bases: TGTGCCAGCAGCTCCCGTCGGGGGGAGGGATACAATGAGCAGTTCTTC. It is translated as CASSSRRGEGYNEQFF.